This T cell receptor beta chain was sequenced in a study of cytomegalovirus exposure and HLA in healthy donors. Overall study context: Genotyping showed less than 85% of hundreds of donors falling in the Caucasian-associated ancestry cluster.

Details on this clone: Antigen specificity is unknown.

V gave up 1 base and J gave up 13 bases; unmatched junction bases: 25. Germline V lookup: CDR1 KGHSH, CDR2 LQKENI. The CDR3 is 19 residues long. Use of 60 Vbeta and 13 Jbeta primers characterized the PCR. Assay: immunoSEQ multiplex PCR; the TCRdb copy retains only in-frame clones and omits some. Here the sample spans roughly 80,000 clones, around 82% being singletons. Overall study findings and caveats: TCR beta chain V- and J-gene trimming was linked, in a later analysis, to a missense variant in DCLRE1C. In vitro data verified three CMV-associated chains as specific for CMV antigens.

The clonotype comes from a male donor in good health and CMV-seronegative. The genes are TRBV18 and TRBJ1-5; 7 bases map to TRBD1. Specimen: PBMCs. CDR3 sequence reads: CASSPQTPGETGTRGLQHF. In nucleotides, the CDR3 is TGTGCCAGCTCACCACAAACCCCAGGAGAGACAGGGACAAGGGGGCTGCAGCATTTT.